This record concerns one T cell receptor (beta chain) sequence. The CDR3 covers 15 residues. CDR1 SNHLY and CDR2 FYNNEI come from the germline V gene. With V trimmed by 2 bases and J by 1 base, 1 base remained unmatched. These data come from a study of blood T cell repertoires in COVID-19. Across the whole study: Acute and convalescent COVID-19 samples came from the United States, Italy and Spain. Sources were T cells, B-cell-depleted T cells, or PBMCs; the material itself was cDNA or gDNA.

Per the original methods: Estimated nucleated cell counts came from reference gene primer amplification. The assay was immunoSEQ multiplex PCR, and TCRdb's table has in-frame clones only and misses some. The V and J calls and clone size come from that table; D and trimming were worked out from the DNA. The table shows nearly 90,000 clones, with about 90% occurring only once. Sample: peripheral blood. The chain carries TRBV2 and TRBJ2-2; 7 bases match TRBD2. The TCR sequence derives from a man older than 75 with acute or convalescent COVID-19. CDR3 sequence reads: CASSEQRGNTGELFF. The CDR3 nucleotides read TGTGCCAGCAGTGAACAGCGGGGGAACACCGGGGAGCTGTTTTTT.